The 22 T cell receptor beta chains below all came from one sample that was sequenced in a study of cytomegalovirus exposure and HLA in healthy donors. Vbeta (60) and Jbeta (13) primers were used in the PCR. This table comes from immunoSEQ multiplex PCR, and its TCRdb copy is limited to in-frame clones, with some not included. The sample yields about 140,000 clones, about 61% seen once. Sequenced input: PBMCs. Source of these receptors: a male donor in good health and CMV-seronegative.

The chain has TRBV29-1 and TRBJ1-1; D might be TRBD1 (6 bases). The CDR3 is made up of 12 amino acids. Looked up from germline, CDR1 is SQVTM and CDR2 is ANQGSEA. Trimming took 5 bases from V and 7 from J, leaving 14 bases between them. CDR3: CSVSQGSFEAFF. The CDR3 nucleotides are TGCAGCGTTTCTCAGGGGAGTTTTGAAGCTTTCTTT.

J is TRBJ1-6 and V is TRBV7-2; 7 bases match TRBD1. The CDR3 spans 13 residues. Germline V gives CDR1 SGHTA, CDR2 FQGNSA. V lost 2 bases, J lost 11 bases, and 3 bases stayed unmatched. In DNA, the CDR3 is TGTGCCAGCAGCTTACAGGGGGAGCCACCCCTCCACTTT. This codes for CASSLQGEPPLHF.

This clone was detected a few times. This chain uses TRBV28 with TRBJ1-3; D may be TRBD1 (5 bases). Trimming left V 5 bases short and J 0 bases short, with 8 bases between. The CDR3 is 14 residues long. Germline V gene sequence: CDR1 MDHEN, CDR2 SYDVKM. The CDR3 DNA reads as TGTGCCAGCAGTCAGGGACTCTCTGGAAACACCATATATTTT. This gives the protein CASSQGLSGNTIYF.

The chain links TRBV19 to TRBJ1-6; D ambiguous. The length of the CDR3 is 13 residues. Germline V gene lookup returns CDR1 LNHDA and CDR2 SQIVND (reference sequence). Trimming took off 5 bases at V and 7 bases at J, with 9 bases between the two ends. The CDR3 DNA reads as TGTGCCAGTAGTCTCGGTCCAAATTCACCCCTCCACTTT. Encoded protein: CASSLGPNSPLHF.

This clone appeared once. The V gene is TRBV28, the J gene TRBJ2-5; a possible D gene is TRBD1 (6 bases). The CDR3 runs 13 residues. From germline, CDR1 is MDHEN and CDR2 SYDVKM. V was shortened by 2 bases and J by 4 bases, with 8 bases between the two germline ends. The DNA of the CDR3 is TGTGCCAGCAGTTTAGGGGGCCTAGAGACCCAGTACTTC. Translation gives CASSLGGLETQYF.

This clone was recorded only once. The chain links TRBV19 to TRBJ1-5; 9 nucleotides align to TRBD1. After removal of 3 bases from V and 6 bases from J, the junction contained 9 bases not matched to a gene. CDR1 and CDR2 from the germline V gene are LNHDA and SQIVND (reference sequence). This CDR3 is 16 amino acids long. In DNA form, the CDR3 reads TGTGCCAGTAGTATCCGGGGACAGGGAGGATTTCAGCCCCAGCATTTT. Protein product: CASSIRGQGGFQPQHF.

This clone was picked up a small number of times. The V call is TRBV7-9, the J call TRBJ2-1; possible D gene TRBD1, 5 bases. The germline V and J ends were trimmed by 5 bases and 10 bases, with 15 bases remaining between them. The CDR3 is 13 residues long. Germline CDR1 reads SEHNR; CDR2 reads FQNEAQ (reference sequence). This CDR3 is CASSPRDRQEQFF. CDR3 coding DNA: TGTGCCAGCAGCCCCCGCGACCGACAGGAGCAGTTCTTC.

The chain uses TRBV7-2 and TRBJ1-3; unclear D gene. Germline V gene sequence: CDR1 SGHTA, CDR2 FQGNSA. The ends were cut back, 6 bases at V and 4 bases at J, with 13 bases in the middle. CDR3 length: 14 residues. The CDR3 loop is CASRPAGSGNTIYF. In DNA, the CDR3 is TGTGCCAGCAGACCTGCGGGGTCCGGAAACACCATATATTTT.

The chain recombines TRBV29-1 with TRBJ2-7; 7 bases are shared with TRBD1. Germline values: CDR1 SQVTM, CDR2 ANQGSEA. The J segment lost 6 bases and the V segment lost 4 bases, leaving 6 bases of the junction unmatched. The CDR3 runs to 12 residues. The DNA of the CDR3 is TGCAGCGTTGGGACAGGAGACGCCGAGCAGTACTTC. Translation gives CSVGTGDAEQYF.

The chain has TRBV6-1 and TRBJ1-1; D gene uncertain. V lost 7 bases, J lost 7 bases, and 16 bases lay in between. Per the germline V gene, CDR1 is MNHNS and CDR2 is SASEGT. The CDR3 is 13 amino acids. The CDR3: CASKRTQKREAFF. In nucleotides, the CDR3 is TGTGCCAGCAAAAGGACTCAGAAGCGTGAAGCTTTCTTT.

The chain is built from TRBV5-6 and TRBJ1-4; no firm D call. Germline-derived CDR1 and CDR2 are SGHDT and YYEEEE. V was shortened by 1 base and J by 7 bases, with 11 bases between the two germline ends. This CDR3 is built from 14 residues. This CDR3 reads CASSLPGIGEKLFF. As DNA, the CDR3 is TGTGCCAGCAGCTTGCCAGGTATCGGTGAAAAACTGTTTTTT.

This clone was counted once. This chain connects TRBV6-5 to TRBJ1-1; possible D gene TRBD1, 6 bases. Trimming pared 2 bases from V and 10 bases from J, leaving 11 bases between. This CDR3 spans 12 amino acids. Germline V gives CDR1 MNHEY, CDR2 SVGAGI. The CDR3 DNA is TGTGCCAGCAGTTACGGGGGGGGGCGAGCTTTCTTT. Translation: CASSYGGGRAFF.

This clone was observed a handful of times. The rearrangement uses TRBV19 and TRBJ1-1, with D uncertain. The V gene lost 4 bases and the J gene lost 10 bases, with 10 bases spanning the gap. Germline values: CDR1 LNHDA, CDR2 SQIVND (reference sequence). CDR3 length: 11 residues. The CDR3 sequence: CASSTGLGAFF. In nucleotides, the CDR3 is TGTGCCAGTAGTACTGGACTTGGAGCTTTCTTT.

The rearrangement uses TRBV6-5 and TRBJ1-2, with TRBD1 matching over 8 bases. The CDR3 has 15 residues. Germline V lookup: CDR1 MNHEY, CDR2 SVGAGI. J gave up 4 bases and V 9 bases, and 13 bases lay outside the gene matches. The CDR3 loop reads CASSGQVGAGYGYTF. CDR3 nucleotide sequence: TGTGCCAGTTCGGGACAGGTGGGCGCCGGCTATGGCTACACCTTC.

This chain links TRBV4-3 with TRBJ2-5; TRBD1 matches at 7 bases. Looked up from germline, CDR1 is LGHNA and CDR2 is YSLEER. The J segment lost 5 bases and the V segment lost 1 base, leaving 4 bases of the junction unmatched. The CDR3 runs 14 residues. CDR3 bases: TGCGCCAGCAGCCAAGGGGACAGCCGTGAGACCCAGTACTTC. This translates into CASSQGDSRETQYF.

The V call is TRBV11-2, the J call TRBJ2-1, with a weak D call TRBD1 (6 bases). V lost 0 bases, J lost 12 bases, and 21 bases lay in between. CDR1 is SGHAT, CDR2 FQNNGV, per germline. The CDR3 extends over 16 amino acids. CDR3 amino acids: CASSLDTGKKRERQFF. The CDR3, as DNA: TGTGCCAGCAGCTTAGACACAGGGAAGAAAAGAGAGCGGCAGTTCTTC.

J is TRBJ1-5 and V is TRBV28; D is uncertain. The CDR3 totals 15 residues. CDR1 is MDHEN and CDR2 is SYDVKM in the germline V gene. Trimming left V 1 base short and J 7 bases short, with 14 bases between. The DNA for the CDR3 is TGTGCCAGCAGTTTATCCCGTGGGTCCGGGCAGCCCCAGCATTTT. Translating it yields CASSLSRGSGQPQHF.

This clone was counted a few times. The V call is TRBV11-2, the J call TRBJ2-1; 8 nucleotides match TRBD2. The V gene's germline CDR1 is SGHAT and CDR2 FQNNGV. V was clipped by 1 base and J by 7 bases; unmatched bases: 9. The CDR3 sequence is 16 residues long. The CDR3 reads CASSLVYGGAGNEQFF. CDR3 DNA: TGTGCCAGCAGCTTAGTTTACGGGGGGGCCGGGAATGAGCAGTTCTTC.

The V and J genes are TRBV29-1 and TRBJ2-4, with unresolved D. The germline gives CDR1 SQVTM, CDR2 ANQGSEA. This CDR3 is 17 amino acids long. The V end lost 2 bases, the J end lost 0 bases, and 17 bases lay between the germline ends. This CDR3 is CSVEMSSGASAKNIQYF. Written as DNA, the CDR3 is TGCAGCGTTGAAATGTCGTCGGGTGCTTCAGCCAAAAACATTCAGTACTTC.

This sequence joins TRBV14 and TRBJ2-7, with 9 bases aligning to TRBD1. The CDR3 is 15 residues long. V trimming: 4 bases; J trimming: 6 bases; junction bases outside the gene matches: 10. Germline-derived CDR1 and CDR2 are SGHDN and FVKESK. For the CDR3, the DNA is TGTGCCAGCAGCCTCTGGGTGGGGACAGGGTTCGAGCAGTACTTC. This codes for CASSLWVGTGFEQYF.

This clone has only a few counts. The CDR3 protein is CASSRLAGGNEQYF. Here the CDR3 DNA reads TGTGCCAGCAGTCGACTAGCGGGGGGGAACGAGCAGTACTTC. This chain uses TRBV6-5 with TRBJ2-7, with 14 bases lining up with TRBD2. This CDR3 is 14 amino acids long. The V gene's germline CDR1 is MNHEY and CDR2 SVGAGI. The V segment lost 5 bases and the J segment 5 bases; nucleotides outside the gene matches: 2.

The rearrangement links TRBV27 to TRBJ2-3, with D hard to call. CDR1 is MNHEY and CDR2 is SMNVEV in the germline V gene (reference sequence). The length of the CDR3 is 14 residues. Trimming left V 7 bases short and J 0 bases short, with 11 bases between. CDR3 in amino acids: CASNRVSSTDTQYF. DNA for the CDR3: TGTGCCAGCAATCGGGTCTCTAGCACAGATACGCAGTATTTT.